The 32 T cell receptor beta chains below were found in one sample sequenced in a study of T cell repertoires in cytomegalovirus infection. In TCRdb, the reads were re-called with MiXCR into one record per CDR3 protein. The table records more than 150,000 distinct CDR3 sequences, roughly a fifth of them present only once. Sequencing was carried out using PBMCs. The receptors were gathered from a human donor in good health (CMV status not recorded). Some clones in this sample may be carry-over from other donors' samples.

With regard to this clonotype: A junction end diverges from the germline sequence, so it may reflect a read error. The chain uses TRBV5-5 and TRBJ2-3; 8 bases align to TRBD2. The CDR3 contains 15 residues. Germline values: CDR1 SGHKS, CDR2 YYEKEE (reference sequence). CDR3 coding DNA: TGTACCAGCAGCTTGAGCAGCACGGGAGGGGATACGCAGTATTTT. It codes for CTSSLSSTGGDTQYF.

This chain connects TRBV5-1 to TRBJ2-5, with D perhaps matching TRBD1 or TRBD2 (6 bases each). The CDR3 contains 14 residues. Germline-derived CDR1 and CDR2 are SGHRS and YFSETQ. Trimming left V 1 base short and J 5 bases short, with 12 bases between. The CDR3 bases are TGCGCCAGCAGCTTGTCAGGGGACTTGGAGACCCAGTACTTC. This translates into CASSLSGDLETQYF.

Details on this clonotype: A much larger clone lies a single base off, so this may be a read error. The chain combines TRBV19 with TRBJ1-2, with TRBD1 identical over 12 bases. Germline V gene lookup returns CDR1 LNHDA and CDR2 SQIVND (reference sequence). The CDR3 length is 16 residues. The V and J ends lost 4 bases and 12 bases, in that order; junction bases with no gene match: 15. The CDR3 DNA sequence: TGTGCCAGTAGTACCGGAGGGGACAGGGGGCTTGGAGGCAACACCTTC. This gives the protein CASSTGGDRGLGGNTF.

The chain couples TRBV15 to TRBJ2-1, with D uncertain. The CDR3 loop spans 12 amino acids. Trimming removed 0 bases from V and 7 bases from J, with 4 bases in between. Germline V gene lookup returns CDR1 LNHNV and CDR2 YYDKDF (reference sequence). CDR3 residues: CATSREGNEQFF. CDR3 sequence (DNA): TGTGCCACCAGCAGAGAGGGTAATGAGCAGTTCTTC.

This rearrangement joins TRBV28 to TRBJ1-2; a weak D match, TRBD1 (6 bases). CDR1 and CDR2 from the germline V gene are MDHEN and SYDVKM. The CDR3 length is 13 residues. Trimming left V 8 bases short and J 6 bases short, with 16 bases between. The CDR3 reads CASGLQGINGYTF. DNA for the CDR3: TGTGCCAGCGGATTACAGGGCATCAATGGCTACACCTTC.

The table lists this clonotype with a few counts. V usage is TRBV28 and J usage is TRBJ1-1; 9 bases are a match to TRBD1. Germline loops: CDR1 MDHEN, CDR2 SYDVKM. The CDR3 has 13 amino acids. The V segment lost 5 bases and the J segment 10 bases; nucleotides outside the gene matches: 8. CDR3 bases: TGTGCCAGCAGTCGGGACAGGGTTGAACGAGCTTTCTTT. Encoded protein: CASSRDRVERAFF.

In its sample, this clonotype was seen a few times. V gene TRBV12-3 or TRBV12-4 combines with J gene TRBJ2-2; D may be TRBD2 (6 bases). V was shortened by 7 bases and J by 3 bases, with 15 bases between the two germline ends. The CDR3 has 15 residues. The CDR3 region is CASNIGAGHTGELFF. CDR3 in DNA: TGTGCCAGCAACATTGGGGCGGGACACACCGGGGAGCTGTTTTTT.

This clonotype was detected a few times. The chain uses TRBV7-2 and TRBJ2-2; perhaps TRBD1 as D (6 bases). Trimming shortened V by 4 bases and J by 4 bases, and 10 bases separated the two germline ends. The CDR3 spans 14 residues. The germline gives CDR1 SGHTA, CDR2 FQGNSA. The CDR3 loop is CASSYFRGTGELFF. CDR3 bases: TGTGCCAGCAGCTATTTCAGGGGCACCGGGGAGCTGTTTTTT.

Turning to this clonotype: The CDR3 ends on some other residue instead of the conserved phenylalanine or tryptophan, so this is likely a read error. The chain links TRBV12-3 or TRBV12-4 to TRBJ2-7; no clear D gene. Trimming took off 5 bases at V and 0 bases at J, with 11 bases between the two ends. The CDR3 sequence is 14 residues long. In nucleotides, the CDR3 is TGTGCCAGCAGTATCCTGGACGTCTCCTACGAGCAGTACCTC. Translation: CASSILDVSYEQYL.

CDR3 loop: CASSLDAGGADNEQFF. For the CDR3, the DNA is TGTGCCAGCAGCTTAGATGCCGGGGGGGCAGACAATGAGCAGTTCTTC. This chain links TRBV7-9 with TRBJ2-1; 8 nucleotides align to TRBD2. Trimming took 1 base from V and 5 from J; bases not matched to a gene: 7. CDR3 length equals 16 residues. Germline V gives CDR1 SEHNR, CDR2 FQNEAQ (reference sequence).

This chain joins TRBV5-5 and TRBJ1-3; D may be TRBD1 (5 bases). There are 17 residues in the CDR3. CDR1 SGHKS and CDR2 YYEKEE come from the germline V gene (reference sequence). V was shortened by 2 bases and J by 7 bases, with 22 bases between the two germline ends. In DNA form, the CDR3 reads TGTGCCAGCAGCTTTACCCCAGGGAACCCGATGGCGAACACCATATATTTT. It codes for CASSFTPGNPMANTIYF.

Only a few counts were recorded for this clonotype. V and J are TRBV14 and TRBJ2-7; TRBD2 matches 7 bases. Unmatched junction bases numbered 16, after V lost 4 bases and J lost 7 bases. Germline V CDR1 and CDR2: SGHDN, FVKESK. The CDR3 is 16 residues long. For the CDR3, the DNA is TGTGCCAGCAGCCGAAAGGGGCCAGCGGGAAATTATGAGCAGTACTTC. Translating gives CASSRKGPAGNYEQYF. Full variable domain (rest looked up from reference TRBV14 and TRBJ2-7): EAGVTQFPSHSVIEKGQTVTLRCDPISGHDNLYWYRRVMGKEIKFLLHFVKESKQDESGMPNNRFLAERTGGTYSTLKVQPAELEDSGVYFCASSRKGPAGNYEQYFGPGTRLTVT.

V gene TRBV10-3 combines with J gene TRBJ1-1, with TRBD1 as a possible D gene (5 bases). Trimming cost V 9 bases and J 0 bases, with 11 bases left between them. CDR3 size: 13 residues. Per the germline V gene, CDR1 is ENHRY and CDR2 is SYGVKD. This CDR3 is CAMTGTVNTEAFF. The CDR3 DNA is TGTGCCATGACCGGGACGGTGAACACTGAAGCTTTCTTT.

The chain has TRBV12-3 or TRBV12-4 and TRBJ2-2; the D gene could be TRBD1 or TRBD2 (6 bases each). This CDR3 region has 17 residues. The germline V and J ends were trimmed by 5 bases and 6 bases, with 22 bases remaining between them. CDR3 DNA: TGTGCCAGCAGTCAACGAGGAGGGGGGAGGAGGGCCGGGGAGCTGTTTTTT. This codes for CASSQRGGGRRAGELFF.

On this clonotype: This sequence may be a read error, since a much larger clone differs from it by one base. The CDR3 DNA sequence: TGTGCCAGCAGCCTTCTGACTAGCGCTACCAGGAGGAATGAGCAGTTCTTC. Its protein is CASSLLTSATRRNEQFF. The chain joins TRBV7-6 to TRBJ2-1; 8 bases line up with TRBD2. The CDR3 extends over 17 amino acids. V shed 5 bases, J shed 7 bases, and the junction held 16 bases outside the gene matches. CDR1 is SGHVS, CDR2 FNYEAQ, per germline.

This clonotype was observed a handful of times. The rearrangement links TRBV7-4 to TRBJ1-5; maybe TRBD1 (6 bases). The ends were cut back, 5 bases at V and 7 bases at J, with 15 bases in the middle. Germline CDR1 is SGHVT and CDR2 is SQSDAQ. The CDR3 extends over 14 amino acids. CDR3 DNA sequence: TGTGCCAGCAGCCCGGGCTACAGGGACCAGCCCCAGCATTTT. It codes for CASSPGYRDQPQHF.

The rearrangement uses TRBV19 and TRBJ2-1; TRBD2 aligns across 8 bases. The CDR3 has 15 amino acids. Trimming took 3 bases from V and 5 from J; bases not matched to a gene: 6. Germline V CDR1 and CDR2: LNHDA, SQIVND (reference sequence). For the CDR3, the DNA is TGTGCCAGTAGTATGGGCGGGAGGACCAACAATGAGCAGTTCTTC. This encodes CASSMGGRTNNEQFF.

To note about this clonotype: Mismatch with germline at one junction end may stem from a read error. The CDR3: CSTRVAGGNTEAFF. CDR3 DNA sequence: TGCAGTACTAGAGTCGCAGGGGGTAACACTGAAGCTTTCTTT. J is TRBJ1-1 and V is TRBV20-1; TRBD1 matches 7 bases. The CDR3 extends over 14 amino acids. CDR1 is DFQATT and CDR2 is SNEGSKA in the germline V gene (reference sequence).

This clonotype was picked up many times. The J gene is TRBJ2-7, the V gene TRBV7-2, with 10 positions matching TRBD2. Trimming at V came to 1 base and at J to 0 bases, leaving 6 bases not matched to a gene. This CDR3 contains 17 residues. Germline V CDR1 and CDR2: SGHTA, FQGNSA. Here the CDR3 reads CASSLESSGRASYEQYF. CDR3 nucleotide sequence: TGTGCCAGCAGCTTAGAATCCAGCGGGAGGGCCTCCTACGAGCAGTACTTC. The whole variable domain, remainder taken from reference TRBV7-2 and TRBJ2-7, is GAGVSQSPSNKVTEKGKDVELRCDPISGHTALYWYRQSLGQGLEFLIYFQGNSAPDKSGLPSDRFSAERTGGSVSTLTIQRTQQEDSAVYLCASSLESSGRASYEQYFGPGTRLTVT.

The chain carries TRBV7-2 and TRBJ1-2, with D possibly TRBD1 on 5 matching bases. V was trimmed by 4 bases and J by 1 base, leaving 13 bases between them. The CDR3 runs 15 residues. Germline V gene sequence: CDR1 SGHTA, CDR2 FQGNSA. CDR3 sequence reads: CASSSDFGGNYGYTF. The CDR3 region has the DNA TGTGCCAGCAGCTCAGACTTCGGGGGTAACTATGGCTACACCTTC.

This chain links TRBV11-3 with TRBJ1-1; possible D gene TRBD1, 5 bases. The ends were cut back, 5 bases at V and 7 bases at J, with 11 bases in the middle. The CDR3 has 12 residues. Germline values: CDR1 SGHNT, CDR2 YENEEA. The DNA for the CDR3 is TGTGCCAGCAGCGGCCGGACAAGTGAAGCTTTCTTT. Residues: CASSGRTSEAFF. Supplemented by reference TRBV11-3 and TRBJ1-1, the full variable domain reads EAGVVQSPRYKIIEKKQPVAFWCNPISGHNTLYWYLQNLGQGPELLIRYENEEAVDDSQLPKDRFSAERLKGVDSTLKIQPAELGDSAVYLCASSGRTSEAFFGQGTRLTVV.

This rearrangement joins TRBV28 to TRBJ2-7; possibly TRBD1 for D (6 bases). The CDR3 extends over 14 amino acids. Trimming shortened V by 6 bases and J by 4 bases, and 16 bases separated the two germline ends. Germline V gives CDR1 MDHEN, CDR2 SYDVKM. CDR3 amino acids: CASRSTGRGYEQYF. Written as DNA, the CDR3 is TGTGCCAGCAGATCCACAGGGAGAGGGTACGAGCAGTACTTC. Using reference TRBV28 and TRBJ2-7 for the parts outside the CDR3, the full variable domain is DVKVTQSSRYLVKRTGEKVFLECVQDMDHENMFWYRQDPGLGLRLIYFSYDVKMKEKGDIPEGYSVSREKKERFSLILESASTNQTSMYLCASRSTGRGYEQYFGPGTRLTVT.

V and J are TRBV29-1 and TRBJ2-7; D remains unclear. The germline CDR1 and CDR2 sequences are SQVTM and ANQGSEA. This CDR3 is built from 11 residues. V lost 1 base to trimming and J lost 7 bases, with 8 bases between them. The CDR3 spells CSVEGQGEQYF. DNA for the CDR3: TGCAGCGTTGAAGGTCAAGGGGAGCAGTACTTC.

Only a few counts were recorded for this clonotype. The chain recombines TRBV5-1 with TRBJ1-6; 7 nucleotides match TRBD1. Germline V gene data show CDR1 as SGHRS and CDR2 as YFSETQ. The V and J ends lost 4 bases and 7 bases, in that order; junction bases with no gene match: 11. CDR3 length: 16 residues. As DNA, the CDR3 is TGCGCCAGCAGCATGATGACAGGGCGGGGGAATTCACCCCTCCACTTT. It yields the protein CASSMMTGRGNSPLHF.

This clonotype was counted a few times. The chain links TRBV29-1 to TRBJ2-1, with D possibly matching TRBD1 (7 bases). There are 14 residues in the CDR3. Germline CDR1 reads SQVTM; CDR2 reads ANQGSEA. With 4 bases removed from V and 1 base from J, the gap between germline ends came to 11 bases. The chain's CDR3 is CSVGGTASYNEQFF. CDR3 nucleotide sequence: TGCAGCGTTGGCGGGACAGCATCCTACAATGAGCAGTTCTTC.

The rearrangement joins TRBV5-1 to TRBJ1-2, with a weak D call TRBD1 (6 bases). The CDR3 loop spans 15 amino acids. Per germline, CDR1 SGHRS and CDR2 YFSETQ. The V end lost 3 bases, the J end lost 5 bases, and 17 bases lay between the germline ends. The CDR3 region is CASSSAGHLGYGYTF. CDR3 nucleotides: TGCGCCAGCAGCTCCGCGGGACACCTTGGATATGGCTACACCTTC.

This chain's CDR3 is CASSFVHGLRGEAFF. The DNA of the CDR3 is TGTGCCAGCAGTTTCGTGCATGGCCTTCGGGGCGAAGCTTTCTTT. The chain recombines TRBV12-3 or TRBV12-4 with TRBJ1-1; a weak D match, TRBD1 (5 bases). Trimming cost V 3 bases and J 8 bases, with 19 bases left between them. CDR3 size: 15 residues.

The V and J genes are TRBV5-1 and TRBJ2-5; D remains unclear. This CDR3 contains 13 residues. Germline CDR1 and CDR2: SGHRS and YFSETQ. V dropped 4 bases and J dropped 2 bases, with 9 bases sitting between them. CDR3 bases: TGCGCCAGCAGCAAAACCCTTCAAGAGACCCAGTACTTC. Translation gives CASSKTLQETQYF.

The chain recombines TRBV19 with TRBJ2-5; TRBD1 agrees at 7 bases. This CDR3 comprises 16 residues. Germline V gene data show CDR1 as LNHDA and CDR2 as SQIVND (reference sequence). V was pared by 3 bases and J by 5 bases, with 12 bases of the junction left unmatched. The CDR3 sequence is CASSIDKAEGQETQYF. CDR3 coding DNA: TGTGCCAGTAGTATCGATAAGGCAGAGGGACAGGAGACCCAGTACTTC.

The gene calls are TRBV6-2 or TRBV6-3 and TRBJ2-7, with 7 bases lining up with TRBD2. The CDR3 has 14 amino acids. The V gene's germline CDR1 is MNHEY and CDR2 SVGEGT. Germline trimming cut 6 bases from V and 9 bases from J; bases unmatched to any gene: 14. CDR3 nucleotides: TGTGCCAGCAGCCGCGGGACTAATCTTTTGGCGCAGTACTTC. It codes for CASSRGTNLLAQYF.

The chain recombines TRBV20-1 with TRBJ1-1, with unresolved D. V was shortened by 0 bases and J by 7 bases, with 9 bases between the two germline ends. Per germline, CDR1 DFQATT and CDR2 SNEGSKA (reference sequence). The CDR3 loop spans 12 amino acids. CDR3 region: CSARDLGSEAFF. CDR3 sequence (DNA): TGCAGTGCTAGAGATCTTGGTAGTGAAGCTTTCTTT.

The rearrangement joins TRBV5-1 to TRBJ2-2, with D unclear. CDR1 is SGHRS and CDR2 is YFSETQ in the germline V gene. CDR3 size: 17 residues. With 3 bases removed from V and 4 bases from J, the gap between germline ends came to 19 bases. The CDR3 is CASSSLTSKDVTGELFF. The CDR3 DNA reads TGCGCCAGCAGCTCGCTGACCAGTAAAGACGTCACCGGGGAGCTGTTTTTT.